The source of this T cell receptor beta chain is a study of T cell responses to AZD1222 COVID-19 vaccine. This CDR3 has 13 amino acids. V trimming: 6 bases; J trimming: 9 bases; junction bases outside the gene matches: 4. Findings of the study overall: Repertoire sampling was restricted to post-peak T cell response timepoints. With dominance at 160-218 and 743-854, vaccine-associated CD4 TCRs spanned spike.

Data came from immunoSEQ multiplex PCR; TCRdb stores just in-frame clones and leaves some out. Here the sample spans over 85,000 clones, approximately 90% being singletons. This clone was counted many times. Its antigen is undetermined. The rearrangement joins TRBV12-3 or TRBV12-4 to TRBJ1-6; 8 bases line up with TRBD1. The specimen comprised peripheral blood, sampled on day 0 of AZD1222 vaccination. This clonotype originated in an adult in good health. Written as DNA, the CDR3 is TGTGCCAGCAGCCCAGGGGGCGGTTCACCCCTCCACTTT. Protein product: CASSPGGGSPLHF.